These 2 T cell receptor beta chains came from one sample sequenced in a study of radiotherapy plus CTLA-4 blockade in lung cancer. Generated by immunoSEQ multiplex PCR, the TCRdb table keeps only in-frame clones and is missing some. The repertoire consists of some 50,000 clones, with 79% occurring once and the leading ten covering roughly 3.5%. This sample comprised peripheral blood, obtained from a patient treated with radiotherapy plus ipilimumab. These TCRs come from a human donor with non-small cell lung cancer who had a partial response to radiotherapy plus ipilimumab.

The J gene is TRBJ2-5, the V gene TRBV18, with D perhaps TRBD1 (6 bases). The germline V and J ends were trimmed by 3 bases and 3 bases, with 11 bases remaining between them. Germline V gives CDR1 KGHSH, CDR2 LQKENI. The CDR3 consists of 14 residues. As DNA, the CDR3 is TGTGCCAGCTCACCCACGACAGGAGAAGAGACCCAGTACTTC. This encodes CASSPTTGEETQYF.

The chain joins TRBV19 to TRBJ1-4, with TRBD1 as a possible D gene (6 bases). Deletions cut 0 bases from V and 5 bases from J, with 13 bases between. The CDR3 length is 16 residues. Germline V gene data show CDR1 as LNHDA and CDR2 as SQIVND (reference sequence). CDR3 region: CASSIEPPGQNEKLFF. The CDR3, as DNA: TGTGCCAGTAGTATAGAGCCCCCGGGACAAAATGAAAAACTGTTTTTT.